The 9 T cell receptor beta chains below come from one sample, sequenced in a study of human T cells and chemical hapten exposure. TCRdb re-analysed the RACE reads in MiXCR, keeping a single row per CDR3 protein. The sample holds roughly 43,000 distinct CDR3 sequences, roughly 3.5% seen once. As for time point: healthy volunteer bleed at 6 weeks. Unfractionated whole blood was the source from which total RNA was extracted. The sequenced sample was whole blood. These receptors were taken from a human donor in good health. Some clones in this sample may be carry-over from other donors' samples.

This clonotype was picked up many times. The rearrangement joins TRBV14 to TRBJ2-1; D gene ambiguous. This CDR3 contains 13 residues. CDR1 is SGHDN, CDR2 FVKESK, per germline. V was trimmed by 3 bases and J by 8 bases, leaving 11 bases between them. CDR3 sequence reads: CASSQGKLHEQFF. The CDR3 nucleotides read TGTGCCAGCAGCCAGGGAAAACTCCATGAGCAGTTCTTC. The full variable domain, completed using reference TRBV14 and TRBJ2-1, is EAGVTQFPSHSVIEKGQTVTLRCDPISGHDNLYWYRRVMGKEIKFLLHFVKESKQDESGMPNNRFLAERTGGTYSTLKVQPAELEDSGVYFCASSQGKLHEQFFGPGTRLTVL.

This clonotype has at least ten counts. V usage is TRBV30 and J usage is TRBJ2-1; TRBD1 agrees at 7 bases. CDR3 length: 15 amino acids. The V segment lost 0 bases and the J segment 9 bases; nucleotides outside the gene matches: 11. CDR1 and CDR2 (germline): GTSNPN, SVGIG (reference sequence). CDR3 nucleotide sequence: TGTGCCTGGAGTGTACTACAGGGGCTATACGGTGAGCAGTTCTTC. It encodes CAWSVLQGLYGEQFF.

The V and J genes are TRBV6-6 and TRBJ1-3; D unresolved. The V end was cut by 6 bases, the J end by 0 bases, with 9 bases between. This CDR3 comprises 14 residues. Per the germline V gene, CDR1 is MNHNY and CDR2 is SVGAGI (reference sequence). The DNA of the CDR3 is TGTGCCAGCAGCCTCAAGAGCTCTGGAAACACCATATATTTT. This codes for CASSLKSSGNTIYF.

This clonotype was counted ten times or more. This chain links TRBV3-1 with TRBJ1-6; D may be TRBD1 (5 bases). Trimming pared 0 bases from V and 6 bases from J, leaving 18 bases between. The CDR3 sequence is 18 residues long. Per the germline V gene, CDR1 is LGHDT and CDR2 is YNNKEL (reference sequence). In nucleotides, the CDR3 is TGTGCCAGCAGCCAAGATTTTCGGGCAGGGCTCGTTAATTCACCCCTCCACTTT. Its protein product is CASSQDFRAGLVNSPLHF.

This clonotype was found many times. The V and J genes are TRBV3-1 and TRBJ2-2; TRBD2 matches 11 bases. With V trimmed by 5 bases and J by 2 bases, 4 bases remained unmatched. CDR1 and CDR2 (germline): LGHDT, YNNKEL (reference sequence). This CDR3 has 16 residues. CDR3 residues: CASSAGLAVNTGELFF. DNA of the CDR3: TGTGCCAGCAGCGCGGGACTAGCGGTTAACACCGGGGAGCTGTTTTTT.

The chain has TRBV7-8 and TRBJ2-4; no clear D. The V gene's germline CDR1 is SGHVS and CDR2 FQNEAQ. The length of the CDR3 is 14 residues. Trimming took off 6 bases at V and 2 bases at J, with 11 bases between the two ends. The CDR3 loop reads CASSKRNTKNIQYF. The CDR3 region has the DNA TGTGCCAGCAGTAAAAGGAATACCAAAAACATTCAGTACTTC.

This clonotype has a handful of counts. This chain links TRBV25-1 with TRBJ1-6; the match to TRBD1 covers 8 bases. The CDR3 extends over 12 amino acids. The V gene end was trimmed by 6 bases and the J gene end by 11 bases; junction bases not matched to a gene: 3. Germline CDR1 reads MGHDK; CDR2 reads SYGVNS. CDR3 nucleotide sequence: TGTGCCAGCAGGGAACAGGGGGCACCCCTCCACTTT. Translated, it gives CASREQGAPLHF.

This clonotype was found many times. The genes are TRBV5-4 and TRBJ1-3; D is unresolved. The ends were cut back, 5 bases at V and 0 bases at J, with 6 bases in the middle. This CDR3 has 13 residues. CDR1 is SGHNT, CDR2 YYREEE, per germline (reference sequence). Here the CDR3 DNA reads TGTGCCAGCAGTGGCAGCTCTGGAAACACCATATATTTT. Encoded protein: CASSGSSGNTIYF.

This clonotype was counted at least ten times. The chain employs TRBV29-1 and TRBJ2-1, with 7 bases identical to TRBD1. The junction had 8 bases not matched to a gene; V was cut back by 7 bases and J by 2 bases. This CDR3 spans 14 amino acids. The germline CDR1 and CDR2 sequences are SQVTM and ANQGSEA. DNA for the CDR3: TGCAGCGCTCCACAGGGGAGAGCCTACAATGAGCAGTTCTTC. It is translated as CSAPQGRAYNEQFF.